Below are 3 T cell receptor beta chains sequenced from a single sample in a study of cytomegalovirus exposure and HLA in healthy donors. PCR was performed using 60 Vbeta and 13 Jbeta primers. Sequenced by immunoSEQ multiplex PCR; TCRdb stores in-frame clones only, minus some. This listing includes over 45,000 clones. Source material: PBMCs. The receptors here all came from a woman between 18 and 30 years old in good health and CMV-seronegative.

CDR3 protein: CASSYGSLGVGYGYTF. The CDR3 DNA follows: TGTGCCAGCAGTTACGGGTCTCTGGGAGTCGGCTATGGCTACACCTTC. The chain couples TRBV6-5 to TRBJ1-2; unclear D gene. V was pared by 2 bases and J by 4 bases, with 17 bases between. There are 16 residues in the CDR3. The germline CDR1 and CDR2 sequences are MNHEY and SVGAGI.

The chain is built from TRBV4-1 and TRBJ1-1; D gene unclear. Between the trimmed V and J ends, which lost 4 bases and 3 bases, there was a span of 12 bases. The CDR3 consists of 14 residues. The germline V gene encodes CDR1 MGHRA and CDR2 YSYEKL. The CDR3 is CASSPREGDTEAFF. In nucleotides, the CDR3 is TGCGCCAGCAGCCCCCGGGAGGGAGACACTGAAGCTTTCTTT.

The rearrangement joins TRBV5-1 to TRBJ2-1; 11 bases agree with TRBD2. In germline, CDR1 is SGHRS, CDR2 YFSETQ. With V trimmed by 3 bases and J by 8 bases, 22 bases remained unmatched. The CDR3 totals 20 residues. In DNA, the CDR3 is TGCGCCAGCAGCTCCCCAACCCTAAGGACTAGCGGGTACCTGAGGGATGAGCAGTTCTTC. This codes for CASSSPTLRTSGYLRDEQFF.